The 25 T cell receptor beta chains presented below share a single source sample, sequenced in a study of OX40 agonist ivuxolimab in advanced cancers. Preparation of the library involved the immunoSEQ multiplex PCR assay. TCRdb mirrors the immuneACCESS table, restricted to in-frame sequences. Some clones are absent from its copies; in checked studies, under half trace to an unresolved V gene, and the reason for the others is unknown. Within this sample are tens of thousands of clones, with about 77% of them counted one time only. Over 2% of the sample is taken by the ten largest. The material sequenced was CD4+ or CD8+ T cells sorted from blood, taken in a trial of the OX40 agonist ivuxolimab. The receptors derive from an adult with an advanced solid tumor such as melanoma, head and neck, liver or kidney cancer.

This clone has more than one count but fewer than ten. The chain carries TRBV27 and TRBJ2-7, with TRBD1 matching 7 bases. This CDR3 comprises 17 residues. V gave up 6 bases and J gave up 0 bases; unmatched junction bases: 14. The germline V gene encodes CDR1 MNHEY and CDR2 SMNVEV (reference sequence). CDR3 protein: CASRTTGIKLSSYEQYF. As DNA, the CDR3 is TGTGCCAGCAGAACGACAGGGATTAAACTAAGCTCCTACGAGCAGTACTTC.

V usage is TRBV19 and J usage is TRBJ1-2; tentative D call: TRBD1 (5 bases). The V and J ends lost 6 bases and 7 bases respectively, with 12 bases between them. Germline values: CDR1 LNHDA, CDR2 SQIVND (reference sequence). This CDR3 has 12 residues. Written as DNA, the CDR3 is TGTGCCAGTAGCGACCGGGACCGTGGCTACACCTTC. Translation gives CASSDRDRGYTF.

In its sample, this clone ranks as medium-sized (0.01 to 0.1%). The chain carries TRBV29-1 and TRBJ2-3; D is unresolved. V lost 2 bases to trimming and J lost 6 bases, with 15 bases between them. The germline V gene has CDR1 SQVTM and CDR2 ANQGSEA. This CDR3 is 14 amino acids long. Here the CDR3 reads CSVEKGSTGDTQYF. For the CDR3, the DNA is TGCAGCGTTGAAAAGGGCTCCACGGGTGATACGCAGTATTTT.

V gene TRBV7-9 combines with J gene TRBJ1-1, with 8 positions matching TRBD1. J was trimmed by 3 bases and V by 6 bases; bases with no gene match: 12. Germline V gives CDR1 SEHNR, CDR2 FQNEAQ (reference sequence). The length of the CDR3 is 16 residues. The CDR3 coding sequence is TGTGCCAGCAGACCTACTACAGGGGGAGACTACACTGAAGCTTTCTTT. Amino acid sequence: CASRPTTGGDYTEAFF.

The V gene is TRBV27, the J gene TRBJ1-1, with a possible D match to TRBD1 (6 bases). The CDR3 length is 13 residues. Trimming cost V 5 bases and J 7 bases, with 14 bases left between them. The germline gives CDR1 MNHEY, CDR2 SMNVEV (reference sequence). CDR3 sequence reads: CASSQTYRVEAFF. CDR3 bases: TGTGCCAGCAGTCAGACATACAGGGTTGAAGCTTTCTTT.

The CDR3 DNA is TGTGCCAGCAGCGTCGTGGGCAGTTCCTACGAGCAGTACTTC. Amino acids: CASSVVGSSYEQYF. The chain couples TRBV6-5 to TRBJ2-7; D uncertain. Looked up from germline, CDR1 is MNHEY and CDR2 is SVGAGI. The V and J ends lost 6 bases and 1 base respectively, with 13 bases between them. CDR3 size: 14 residues.

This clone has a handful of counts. The CDR3 reads CTRQLNTEAFF. In DNA, the CDR3 is TGCACCCGACAGCTCAACACTGAAGCTTTCTTT. The chain joins TRBV20-1 to TRBJ1-1; weak D call: TRBD1 (5 bases). From germline, CDR1 is DFQATT and CDR2 SNEGSKA (reference sequence). This CDR3 comprises 11 residues.

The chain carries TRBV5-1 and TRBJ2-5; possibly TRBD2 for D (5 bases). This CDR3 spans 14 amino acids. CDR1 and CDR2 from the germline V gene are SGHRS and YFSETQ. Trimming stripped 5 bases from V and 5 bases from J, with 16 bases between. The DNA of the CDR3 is TGCGCCAGCAGGGCCGGGAATACTGGGGAGACCCAGTACTTC. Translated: CASRAGNTGETQYF.

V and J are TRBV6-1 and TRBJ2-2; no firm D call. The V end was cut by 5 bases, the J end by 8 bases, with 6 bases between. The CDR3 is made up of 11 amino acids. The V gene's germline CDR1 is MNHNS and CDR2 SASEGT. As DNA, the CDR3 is TGTGCCAGCAGTTTCTTAGGGGAGCTGTTTTTT. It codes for CASSFLGELFF.

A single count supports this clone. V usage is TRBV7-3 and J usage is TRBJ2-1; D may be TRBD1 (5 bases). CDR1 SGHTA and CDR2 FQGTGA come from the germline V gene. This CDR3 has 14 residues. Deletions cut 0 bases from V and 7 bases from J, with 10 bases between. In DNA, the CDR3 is TGTGCCAGCAGCTTAACCTCAGGGTGGAATGAGCAGTTCTTC. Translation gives CASSLTSGWNEQFF.

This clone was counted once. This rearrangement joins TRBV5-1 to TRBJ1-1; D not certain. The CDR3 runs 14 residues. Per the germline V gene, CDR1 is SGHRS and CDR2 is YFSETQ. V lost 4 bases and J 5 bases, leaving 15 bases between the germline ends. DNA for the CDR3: TGCGCCAGCAGCGTGCATGGGGTCGGAACTGAAGCTTTCTTT. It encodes CASSVHGVGTEAFF. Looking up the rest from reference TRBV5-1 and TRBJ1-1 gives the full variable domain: KAGVTQTPRYLIKTRGQQVTLSCSPISGHRSVSWYQQTPGQGLQFLFEYFSETQRNKGNFPGRFSGRQFSNSRSEMNVSTLELGDSALYLCASSVHGVGTEAFFGQGTRLTVV.

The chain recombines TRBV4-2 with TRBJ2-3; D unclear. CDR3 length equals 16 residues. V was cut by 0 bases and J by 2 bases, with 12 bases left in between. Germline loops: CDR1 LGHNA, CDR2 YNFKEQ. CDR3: CASSQDPGPYTDTQYF. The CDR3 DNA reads TGTGCCAGCAGCCAAGATCCTGGACCATACACAGATACGCAGTATTTT.

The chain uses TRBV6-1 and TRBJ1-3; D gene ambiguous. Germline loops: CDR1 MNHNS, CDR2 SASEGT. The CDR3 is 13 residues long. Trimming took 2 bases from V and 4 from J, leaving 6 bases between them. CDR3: CASSEIVGNTIYF. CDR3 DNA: TGTGCCAGCAGTGAAATAGTCGGAAACACCATATATTTT.

The CDR3 DNA reads as TGTGCCAGCAGTTACCAGGGAGGCTACTACGAGCAGTACTTC. Translated: CASSYQGGYYEQYF. The J gene is TRBJ2-7, the V gene TRBV6-5; D perhaps matches TRBD2 (6 bases). The germline V and J ends were trimmed by 2 bases and 3 bases, with 11 bases remaining between them. The V gene's germline CDR1 is MNHEY and CDR2 SVGAGI. The CDR3 extends over 14 amino acids.

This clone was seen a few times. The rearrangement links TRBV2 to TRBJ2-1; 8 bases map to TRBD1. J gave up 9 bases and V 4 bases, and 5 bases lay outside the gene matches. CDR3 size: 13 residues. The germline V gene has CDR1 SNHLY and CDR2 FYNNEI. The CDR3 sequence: CASSGGQGIEQFF. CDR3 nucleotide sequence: TGTGCCAGCAGTGGAGGACAGGGAATTGAGCAGTTCTTC.

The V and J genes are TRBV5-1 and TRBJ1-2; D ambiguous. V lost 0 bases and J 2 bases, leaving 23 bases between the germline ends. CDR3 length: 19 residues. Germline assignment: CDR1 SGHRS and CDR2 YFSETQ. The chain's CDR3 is CASSLGYEGGVTANYGYTF. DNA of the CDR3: TGCGCCAGCAGCTTGGGTTACGAGGGCGGCGTCACAGCAAACTATGGCTACACCTTC.

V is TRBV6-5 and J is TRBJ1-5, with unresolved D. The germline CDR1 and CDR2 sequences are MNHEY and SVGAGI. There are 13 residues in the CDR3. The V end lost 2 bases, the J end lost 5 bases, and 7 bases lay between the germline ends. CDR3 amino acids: CASSYDGYQPQHF. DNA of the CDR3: TGTGCCAGCAGTTACGATGGCTATCAGCCCCAGCATTTT.

The CDR3 reads CASSVGVGQNTGELFF. CDR3 DNA sequence: TGTGCCAGCAGCGTAGGCGTGGGACAAAACACCGGGGAGCTGTTTTTT. J is TRBJ2-2 and V is TRBV9; D may be TRBD1 (6 bases). Germline lookup yields CDR1 SGDLS and CDR2 YYNGEE. The CDR3 consists of 16 residues. V lost 0 bases and J lost 2, with 11 bases in between.

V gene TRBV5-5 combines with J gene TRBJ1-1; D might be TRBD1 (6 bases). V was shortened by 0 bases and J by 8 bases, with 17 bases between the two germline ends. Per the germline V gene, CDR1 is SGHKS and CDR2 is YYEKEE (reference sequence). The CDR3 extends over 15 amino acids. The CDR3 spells CASSLAGQGWVEAFF. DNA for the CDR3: TGTGCCAGCAGCTTGGCGGGCCAGGGGTGGGTAGAAGCTTTCTTT.

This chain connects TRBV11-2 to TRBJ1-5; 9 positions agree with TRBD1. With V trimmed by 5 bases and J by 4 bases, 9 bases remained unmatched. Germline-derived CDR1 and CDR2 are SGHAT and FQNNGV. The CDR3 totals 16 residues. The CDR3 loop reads CASSPRRTGENQPQHF. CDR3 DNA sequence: TGTGCCAGCAGCCCAAGACGGACAGGGGAGAATCAGCCCCAGCATTTT.

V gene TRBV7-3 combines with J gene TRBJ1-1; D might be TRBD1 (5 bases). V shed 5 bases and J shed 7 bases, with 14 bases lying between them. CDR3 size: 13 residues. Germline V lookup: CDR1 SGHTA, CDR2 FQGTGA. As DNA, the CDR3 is TGTGCCAGCAGCCCGCAGGGTATCGTTGAAGCTTTCTTT. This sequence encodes CASSPQGIVEAFF.

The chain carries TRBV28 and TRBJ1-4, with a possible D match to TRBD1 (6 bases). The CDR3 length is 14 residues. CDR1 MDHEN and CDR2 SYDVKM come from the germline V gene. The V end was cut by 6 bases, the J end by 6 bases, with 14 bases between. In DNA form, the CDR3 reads TGTGCCAGCAGCAGCCACTCAGGGGATGAAAAACTGTTTTTT. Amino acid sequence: CASSSHSGDEKLFF. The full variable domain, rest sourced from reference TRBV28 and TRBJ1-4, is DVKVTQSSRYLVKRTGEKVFLECVQDMDHENMFWYRQDPGLGLRLIYFSYDVKMKEKGDIPEGYSVSREKKERFSLILESASTNQTSMYLCASSSHSGDEKLFFGSGTQLSVL.

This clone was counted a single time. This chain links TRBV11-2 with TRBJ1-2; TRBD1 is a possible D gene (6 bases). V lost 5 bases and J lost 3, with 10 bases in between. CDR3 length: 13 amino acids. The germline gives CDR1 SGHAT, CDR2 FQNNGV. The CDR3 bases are TGTGCCAGCAGCACAGGGTTGGACTATGGCTACACCTTC. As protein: CASSTGLDYGYTF.

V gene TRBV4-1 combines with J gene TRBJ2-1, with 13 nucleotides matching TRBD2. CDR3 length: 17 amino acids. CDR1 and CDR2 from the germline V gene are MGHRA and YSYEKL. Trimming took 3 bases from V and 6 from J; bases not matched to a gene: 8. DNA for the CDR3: TGCGCCAGCAGCCAGGGTTGGACTAGCGGGAGTAGCAATGAGCAGTTCTTC. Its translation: CASSQGWTSGSSNEQFF.

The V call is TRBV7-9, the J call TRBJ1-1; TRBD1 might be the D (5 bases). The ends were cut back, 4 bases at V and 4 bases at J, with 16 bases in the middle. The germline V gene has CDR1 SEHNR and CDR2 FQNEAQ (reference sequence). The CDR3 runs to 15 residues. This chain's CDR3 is CASSWGDRGTTEAFF. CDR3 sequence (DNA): TGTGCCAGCAGCTGGGGGGACCGGGGTACCACTGAAGCTTTCTTT.